These 22 T cell receptor beta chains were sequenced from one sample in a study of post-analysis software for immune sequencing data. Points from the study as a whole: Compared with controls, patients had more of roughly five TRBV segments, including TRBV5-6, TRBV5-1 and TRBV20-1.

The antigens for these receptors are not known. Unique molecular identifiers were built into the TCR beta cDNA libraries. TCRdb re-called the PCR reads through MiXCR, storing one row per CDR3 protein. The table lists around 260,000 distinct CDR3 sequences, about 40% of them singletons, with around 4.7% in the top ten. Sequenced sample: blood. All receptors come from a girl aged 5-17 years with multiple sclerosis.

J is TRBJ2-5 and V is TRBV20-1, with D possibly matching TRBD2 (5 bases). Deletions cut 6 bases from V and 3 bases from J, with 8 bases between. The length of the CDR3 is 11 residues. CDR1 DFQATT and CDR2 SNEGSKA come from the germline V gene (reference sequence). CDR3 sequence reads: CSATAEETQYF. In DNA form, the CDR3 reads TGCAGTGCAACAGCGGAAGAGACCCAGTACTTC.

In this sample, this clonotype turned up a few times. This sequence joins TRBV5-6 and TRBJ1-2, with 10 bases fitting TRBD1. The V segment lost 2 bases and the J segment 2 bases; nucleotides outside the gene matches: 9. This CDR3 has 17 amino acids. Germline CDR1 SGHDT, CDR2 YYEEEE. CDR3 residues: CASSFPGTGEINYGYTF. The CDR3 DNA reads TGTGCCAGCAGCTTTCCCGGGACAGGGGAAATAAACTATGGCTACACCTTC.

This clonotype was observed at least ten times. This rearrangement joins TRBV7-9 to TRBJ1-6; TRBD1 is a possible D gene (5 bases). Trimming shortened V by 5 bases and J by 0 bases, and 14 bases separated the two germline ends. CDR3 length: 17 amino acids. The germline CDR1 and CDR2 sequences are SEHNR and FQNEAQ (reference sequence). Here the CDR3 DNA reads TGTGCCAGCAGCGGACAAGACGGGAGCTCCTATAATTCACCCCTCCACTTT. As protein: CASSGQDGSSYNSPLHF.

The CDR3 coding sequence is TGCGCCAGCAGCTTGCATGGCGGGGAGGAGACCCAGTACTTC. Translating it yields CASSLHGGEETQYF. V is TRBV5-1 and J is TRBJ2-5, with D maybe TRBD2 (6 bases). The CDR3 is 14 amino acids. The V gene lost 1 base and the J gene lost 5 bases, with 12 bases spanning the gap. Per germline, CDR1 SGHRS and CDR2 YFSETQ. The whole variable domain, filled in from reference TRBV5-1 and TRBJ2-5, reads KAGVTQTPRYLIKTRGQQVTLSCSPISGHRSVSWYQQTPGQGLQFLFEYFSETQRNKGNFPGRFSGRQFSNSRSEMNVSTLELGDSALYLCASSLHGGEETQYFGPGTRLLVL.

This clonotype has just a few counts. The rearrangement joins TRBV29-1 to TRBJ2-7; perhaps TRBD1 as D (5 bases). The germline V gene encodes CDR1 SQVTM and CDR2 ANQGSEA. CDR3 length: 17 residues. V lost 5 bases to trimming and J lost 7 bases, with 30 bases between them. The CDR3 sequence is CSVRMPEDNAIYNEQYF. CDR3 in DNA: TGCAGCGTTCGAATGCCAGAGGACAACGCGATCTACAATGAGCAGTACTTC.

This clonotype was observed many times. The chain uses TRBV12-3 or TRBV12-4 and TRBJ1-2; TRBD1 aligns across 7 bases. The junction had 10 bases not matched to a gene; V was cut back by 6 bases and J by 6 bases. The CDR3 loop spans 14 amino acids. The chain's CDR3 is CASRADREVHGYTF. CDR3 in DNA: TGTGCCAGCAGGGCTGACAGGGAGGTCCATGGCTACACCTTC.

The sample holds one count of this clonotype. V is TRBV7-2 and J is TRBJ2-5; TRBD1 or TRBD2 may be the D gene (5 bases each). The CDR3 is 13 amino acids. V lost 5 bases and J 6 bases, leaving 13 bases between the germline ends. CDR1 is SGHTA, CDR2 FQGNSA, per germline. CDR3 bases: TGTGCCAGCAGCGCAGGCCAGGGACAGACCCAGTACTTC. Its protein is CASSAGQGQTQYF.

The chain couples TRBV20-1 to TRBJ2-4, with TRBD1 matching over 10 bases. The J call may not be correct, given that the DNA end is closer to TRBJ2-7. The germline gives CDR1 DFQATT, CDR2 SNEGSKA (reference sequence). The CDR3 runs 12 residues. The CDR3 loop is CSYRDRGYEQYF. In nucleotides, the CDR3 is TGCAGTTACCGGGACAGGGGCTACGAGCAGTACTTC.

V gene TRBV5-6 combines with J gene TRBJ1-1; D gene ambiguous. The CDR3 contains 13 residues. Looked up from germline, CDR1 is SGHDT and CDR2 is YYEEEE. V shed 4 bases and J shed 0 bases, with 7 bases lying between them. The CDR3: CASSALLNTEAFF. The CDR3 coding sequence is TGTGCCAGCAGCGCACTTTTGAACACTGAAGCTTTCTTT.

This clonotype was counted many times. The rearrangement links TRBV19 to TRBJ2-3, with TRBD2 identical over 8 bases. The V gene's germline CDR1 is LNHDA and CDR2 SQIVND (reference sequence). V shed 0 bases, J shed 6 bases, and the junction held 5 bases outside the gene matches. This CDR3 spans 15 amino acids. CDR3 region: CASSIDRLAWDTQYF. DNA of the CDR3: TGTGCCAGTAGTATAGATAGACTAGCGTGGGATACGCAGTATTTT. The full variable domain, with the rest looked up from reference TRBV19 and TRBJ2-3, is DGGITQSPKYLFRKEGQNVTLSCEQNLNHDAMYWYRQDPGQGLRLIYYSQIVNDFQKGDIAEGYSVSREKKESFPLTVTSAQKNPTAFYLCASSIDRLAWDTQYFGPGTRLTVL.

J is TRBJ2-2 and V is TRBV2; D is perhaps TRBD2 (5 bases). In germline, CDR1 is SNHLY, CDR2 FYNNEI. CDR3 length equals 15 residues. V dropped 7 bases and J dropped 4 bases, with 16 bases sitting between them. The CDR3 reads CASMETNRGTGELFF. The CDR3 region has the DNA TGTGCCAGCATGGAGACAAACCGGGGCACCGGGGAGCTGTTTTTT.

The CDR3 protein is CATSDQDNYYGYTF. As DNA, the CDR3 is TGTGCCACCAGTGACCAAGACAACTACTATGGCTACACCTTC. V and J are TRBV24-1 and TRBJ1-2; D unresolved. The CDR3 loop spans 14 amino acids. V lost 4 bases and J lost 3, with 11 bases in between. Germline CDR1 KGHDR, CDR2 SFDVKD.

This clonotype was counted many times. The chain's CDR3 is CASTQFGDTQYF. The CDR3 region has the DNA TGTGCCAGCACCCAGTTTGGGGATACGCAGTATTTT. This chain uses TRBV28 with TRBJ2-3; the D is unclear. The CDR3 is made up of 12 amino acids. Per germline, CDR1 MDHEN and CDR2 SYDVKM. V gave up 7 bases and J gave up 6 bases, with 11 bases separating them.

This clonotype appeared many times. V gene TRBV29-1 combines with J gene TRBJ2-1, with D maybe TRBD2 (5 bases). The CDR3 is 14 amino acids. CDR1 and CDR2 (germline): SQVTM, ANQGSEA. V was trimmed by 2 bases and J by 1 base, leaving 9 bases between them. CDR3 DNA: TGCAGCGTTGAAACTTGGGAGTCCTACAATGAGCAGTTCTTC. Translation: CSVETWESYNEQFF.

This clonotype was counted only a few times. This chain joins TRBV7-9 and TRBJ1-5, with 11 bases matching TRBD1. The ends lost 5 bases at V and 4 bases at J; junction bases unmatched: 7. The germline gives CDR1 SEHNR, CDR2 FQNEAQ (reference sequence). This CDR3 is built from 16 residues. As DNA, the CDR3 is TGTGCCAGCAGCCCCGGACAGGGGGCTAGGAATCAGCCCCAGCATTTT. This codes for CASSPGQGARNQPQHF.

This clonotype was picked up many times. This chain links TRBV11-2 with TRBJ1-1; D is ambiguous. The ends were cut back, 5 bases at V and 2 bases at J, with 15 bases in the middle. Germline values: CDR1 SGHAT, CDR2 FQNNGV. The CDR3 sequence is 15 residues long. CDR3 loop: CASSLQRAGNTEAFF. CDR3 nucleotide sequence: TGTGCCAGCAGCCTCCAGAGGGCCGGTAACACTGAAGCTTTCTTT.

The chain combines TRBV5-1 with TRBJ1-4; D unclear. Germline CDR1 reads SGHRS; CDR2 reads YFSETQ. The V end was cut by 0 bases, the J end by 1 base, with 7 bases between. The CDR3 contains 15 residues. The CDR3 nucleotides read TGCGCCAGCAGCTTGGGGGCAAGAACTAATGAAAAACTGTTTTTT. Amino acids: CASSLGARTNEKLFF.

The genes are TRBV2 and TRBJ2-4, with TRBD2 matching over 8 bases. Germline lookup yields CDR1 SNHLY and CDR2 FYNNEI. The length of the CDR3 is 14 residues. With 11 bases clipped from V and 0 bases from J, the junction kept 6 bases outside the gene matches. The CDR3 nucleotides read TGTGCCTCCGAACTAGCGGAAGCCAAAAACATTCAGTACTTC. This gives the protein CASELAEAKNIQYF. Filled out from reference TRBV2 and TRBJ2-4, the complete variable domain reads EPEVTQTPSHQVTQMGQEVILRCVPISNHLYFYWYRQILGQKVEFLVSFYNNEISEKSEIFDDQFSVERPDGSNFTLKIRSTKLEDSAMYFCASELAEAKNIQYFGAGTRLSVL.

This clonotype appeared many times. The V call is TRBV20-1, the J call TRBJ2-5; TRBD1 matches at 7 bases. Germline CDR1 is DFQATT and CDR2 is SNEGSKA (reference sequence). The CDR3 runs to 15 residues. V lost 0 bases to trimming and J lost 5 bases; unmatched junction nucleotides: 9. The CDR3: CSARDPDRVAETQYF. CDR3 DNA: TGCAGTGCTAGAGATCCCGACAGGGTGGCCGAGACCCAGTACTTC.

The V and J genes are TRBV7-9 and TRBJ2-5; 8 bases map to TRBD1. The CDR3 sequence is 14 residues long. V dropped 5 bases and J dropped 11; count of bases not matched to a gene: 13. Germline lookup yields CDR1 SEHNR and CDR2 FQNEAQ (reference sequence). CDR3 nucleotide sequence: TGTGCCAGCAGCCTTGCCAGGACAGGGCATGAGCAGTACTTC. Protein: CASSLARTGHEQYF.

The table lists this clonotype with many counts. This chain uses TRBV12-3 or TRBV12-4 with TRBJ1-2; D might be TRBD1 (5 bases). The CDR3 extends over 14 amino acids. Deletions cut 6 bases from V and 5 bases from J, with 16 bases between. The CDR3 spells CASRLRGGIYGYTF. The CDR3 nucleotides are TGTGCCAGCAGGTTGAGGGGAGGGATTTATGGCTACACCTTC.

This clonotype was counted many times. The chain's CDR3 is CASSTGTGEEETQYF. CDR3 nucleotides: TGTGCCAGCTCCACCGGGACAGGGGAGGAAGAGACCCAGTACTTC. V and J are TRBV18 and TRBJ2-5, with 10 positions matching TRBD1. V was pared by 6 bases and J by 3 bases, with 7 bases of the junction left unmatched. The CDR3 length is 15 residues. Germline V gene lookup returns CDR1 KGHSH and CDR2 LQKENI.